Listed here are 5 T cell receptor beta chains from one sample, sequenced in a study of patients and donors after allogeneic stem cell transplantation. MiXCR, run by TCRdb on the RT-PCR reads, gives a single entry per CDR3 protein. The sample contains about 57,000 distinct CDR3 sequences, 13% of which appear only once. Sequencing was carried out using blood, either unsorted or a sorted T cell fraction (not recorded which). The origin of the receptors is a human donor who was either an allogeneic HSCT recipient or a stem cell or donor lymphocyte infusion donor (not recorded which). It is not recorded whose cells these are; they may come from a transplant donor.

The CDR3 nucleotides are TGTGCCAGCGGGGGACAGCGCTCCTACGAGCAGTACTTC. Protein sequence: CASGGQRSYEQYF. The chain is built from TRBV3-1 and TRBJ2-7; TRBD1 aligns across 7 bases. The CDR3 is 13 residues long. V lost 8 bases and J lost 0; bases outside the gene matches: 4. Germline CDR1 LGHDT, CDR2 YNNKEL (reference sequence).

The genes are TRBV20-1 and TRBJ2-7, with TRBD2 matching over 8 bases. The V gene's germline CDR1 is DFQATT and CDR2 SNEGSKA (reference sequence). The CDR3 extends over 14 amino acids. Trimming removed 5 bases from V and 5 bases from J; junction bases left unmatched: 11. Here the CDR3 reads CSACGTRNAHEQYF. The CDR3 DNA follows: TGCAGTGCTTGCGGGACTAGGAACGCCCACGAGCAGTACTTC.

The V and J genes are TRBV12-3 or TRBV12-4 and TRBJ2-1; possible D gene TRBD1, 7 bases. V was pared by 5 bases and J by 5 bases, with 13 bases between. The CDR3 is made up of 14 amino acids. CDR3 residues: CASSLGGGNNEQFF. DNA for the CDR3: TGTGCCAGCAGTCTAGGAGGGGGCAACAATGAGCAGTTCTTC.

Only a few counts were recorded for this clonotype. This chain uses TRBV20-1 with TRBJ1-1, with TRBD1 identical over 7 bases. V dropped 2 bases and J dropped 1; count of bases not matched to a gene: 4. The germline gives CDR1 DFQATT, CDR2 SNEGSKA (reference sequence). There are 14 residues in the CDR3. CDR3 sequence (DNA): TGCAGTGCTAGATTAGGGACAGCGAACACTGAAGCTTTCTTT. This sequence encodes CSARLGTANTEAFF.

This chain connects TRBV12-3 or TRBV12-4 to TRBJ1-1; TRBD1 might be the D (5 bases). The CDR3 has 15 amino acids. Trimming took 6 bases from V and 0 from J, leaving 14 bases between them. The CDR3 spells CASSRGTFMNTEAFF. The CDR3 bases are TGTGCCAGCAGCCGCGGGACTTTCATGAACACTGAAGCTTTCTTT.